These 8 T cell receptor beta chains were all obtained from the same sample, sequenced in a study of control samples from healthy donors and cancer patients. The assay was immunoSEQ multiplex PCR, and TCRdb's table has in-frame clones only and misses some. The table lists about 34,000 clones, about 86% of them singletons. Sequencing was carried out using PBMCs. Receptors were obtained from a middle-aged woman with lung cancer.

This chain joins TRBV5-1 and TRBJ1-1, with unresolved D. CDR1 SGHRS and CDR2 YFSETQ come from the germline V gene. Trimming left V 2 bases short and J 6 bases short, with 17 bases between. This CDR3 comprises 15 residues. The CDR3 bases are TGCGCCAGCAGCTTCCGTGAGGCGGCCGGCTCTGAAGCTTTCTTT. It is translated as CASSFREAAGSEAFF.

This chain uses TRBV5-4 with TRBJ1-4; 7 positions match TRBD1. The junction had 6 bases not matched to a gene; V was cut back by 4 bases and J by 0 bases. The CDR3 totals 16 residues. Germline CDR1 is SGHNT and CDR2 is YYREEE (reference sequence). CDR3 loop: CASSREGTATNEKLFF. CDR3 in DNA: TGTGCCAGCAGCCGGGAAGGGACAGCAACTAATGAAAAACTGTTTTTT. Full variable domain (remainder filled in from reference TRBV5-4 and TRBJ1-4): ETGVTQSPTHLIKTRGQQVTLRCSSQSGHNTVSWYQQALGQGPQFIFQYYREEENGRGNFPPRFSGLQFPNYSSELNVNALELDDSALYLCASSREGTATNEKLFFGSGTQLSVL.

V usage is TRBV4-2 and J usage is TRBJ1-6; D uncertain. CDR1 LGHNA and CDR2 YNFKEQ come from the germline V gene. The CDR3 runs to 14 residues. V was shortened by 0 bases and J by 10 bases, with 10 bases between the two germline ends. The CDR3 DNA is TGTGCCAGCAGCCAAGATCTACGGAGATCACCCCTCCACTTT. Translation: CASSQDLRRSPLHF.

This clone was recorded once. The chain links TRBV3-1 (or the pseudogene TRBV3-2) to TRBJ1-2; tentative D call: TRBD1 (6 bases). The germline V gene has CDR1 LGHDT and CDR2 YNNKEL (reference sequence). The V gene lost 4 bases and the J gene lost 6 bases, with 18 bases spanning the gap. The CDR3 is 15 amino acids. The CDR3 sequence: CASSLLPGEIDGYTF. For the CDR3, the DNA is TGTGCCAGCAGCCTCCTGCCAGGGGAGATAGATGGCTACACCTTC.

V gene TRBV7-9 combines with J gene TRBJ2-5, with 8 nucleotides matching TRBD1. J gave up 1 base and V 3 bases, and 13 bases lay outside the gene matches. Germline V lookup: CDR1 SEHNR, CDR2 FQNEAQ (reference sequence). The CDR3 is 18 amino acids. The CDR3 reads CASSFPRQGPAFQETQYF. Here the CDR3 DNA reads TGTGCCAGCAGCTTTCCACGACAGGGGCCAGCGTTCCAAGAGACCCAGTACTTC.

The rearrangement links TRBV7-9 to TRBJ1-5; no reliable D call. The germline gives CDR1 SEHNR, CDR2 FQNEAQ (reference sequence). With 3 bases removed from V and 2 bases from J, the gap between germline ends came to 2 bases. The CDR3 sequence is 12 residues long. CDR3: CASSFGNQPQHF. CDR3 nucleotides: TGTGCCAGCAGCTTTGGCAATCAGCCCCAGCATTTT.

The genes are TRBV5-1 and TRBJ2-5; D might be TRBD2 (5 bases). The length of the CDR3 is 16 residues. V lost 0 bases, J lost 2 bases, and 14 bases lay in between. The germline V gene has CDR1 SGHRS and CDR2 YFSETQ. The CDR3 bases are TGCGCCAGCAGCTTGGGGACGGCTCGGGGACAAGAGACCCAGTACTTC. Translated: CASSLGTARGQETQYF.

The rearrangement uses TRBV18 and TRBJ1-5, with a tentative D call TRBD1 (5 bases). V was pared by 1 base and J by 4 bases, with 17 bases between. Germline V lookup: CDR1 KGHSH, CDR2 LQKENI. CDR3 size: 17 residues. As DNA, the CDR3 is TGTGCCAGCTCACCACTGAGTAGGGGTCCAGGAAATCAGCCCCAGCATTTT. Protein product: CASSPLSRGPGNQPQHF.